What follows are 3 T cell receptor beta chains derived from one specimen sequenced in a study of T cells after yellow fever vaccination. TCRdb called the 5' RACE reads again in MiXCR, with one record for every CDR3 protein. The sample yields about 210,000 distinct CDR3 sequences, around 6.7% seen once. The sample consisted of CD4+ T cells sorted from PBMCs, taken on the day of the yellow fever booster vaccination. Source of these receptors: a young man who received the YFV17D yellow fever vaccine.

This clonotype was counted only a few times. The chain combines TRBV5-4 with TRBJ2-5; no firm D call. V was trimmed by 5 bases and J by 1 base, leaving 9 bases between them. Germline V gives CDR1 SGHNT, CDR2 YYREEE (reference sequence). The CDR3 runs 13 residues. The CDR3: CASRDRFQETQYF. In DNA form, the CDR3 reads TGTGCCAGCAGGGACCGCTTCCAAGAGACCCAGTACTTC.

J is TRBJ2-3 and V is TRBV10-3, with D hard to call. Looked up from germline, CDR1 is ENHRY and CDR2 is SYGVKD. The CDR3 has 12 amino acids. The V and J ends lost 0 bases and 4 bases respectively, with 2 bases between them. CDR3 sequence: CAISESPDTQYF. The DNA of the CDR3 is TGTGCCATCAGTGAGTCCCCAGATACGCAGTATTTT.

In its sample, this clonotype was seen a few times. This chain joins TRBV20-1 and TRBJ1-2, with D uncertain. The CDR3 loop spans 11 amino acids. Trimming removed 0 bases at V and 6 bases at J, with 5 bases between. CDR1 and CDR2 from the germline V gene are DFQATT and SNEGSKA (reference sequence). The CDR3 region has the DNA TGCAGTGCTAGAGATCGTAATGGCTACACCTTC. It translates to CSARDRNGYTF.